Following are 10 T cell receptor beta chains from one sample sequenced in a study of cytomegalovirus exposure and HLA in healthy donors. This PCR relied on a set of 60 Vbeta primers and 13 Jbeta primers. Measured with immunoSEQ multiplex PCR; TCRdb has only the in-frame clones, and not every one. Of roughly 120,000 clones in the sample, around 70% were seen once. Sequencing was done on a sample of PBMCs. The source of these receptors is a woman in her thirties or forties in good health and CMV-seronegative.

V usage is TRBV5-6 and J usage is TRBJ1-1, with D perhaps matching TRBD1 (5 bases). This CDR3 spans 19 amino acids. Germline V CDR1 and CDR2: SGHDT, YYEEEE. The V end lost 4 bases, the J end lost 1 base, and 26 bases lay between the germline ends. DNA for the CDR3: TGTGCCAGCAGCCGGGCAAGGGGATGGGTGTCGGTCTCGAACACTGAAGCTTTCTTT. Amino acid sequence: CASSRARGWVSVSNTEAFF.

This clone was counted a single time. The chain recombines TRBV28 with TRBJ1-5, with D perhaps matching TRBD1 (6 bases). The V and J ends lost 6 bases and 4 bases respectively, with 22 bases between them. Germline values: CDR1 MDHEN, CDR2 SYDVKM. This CDR3 contains 17 residues. CDR3 region: CASRRGGGRLGNQPQHF. The CDR3 DNA reads as TGTGCCAGCAGGAGGGGAGGGGGACGTCTTGGGAATCAGCCCCAGCATTTT.

The chain joins TRBV28 to TRBJ2-5, with D possibly being TRBD2 (6 bases). The tail of the sequence fits TRBJ2-7 better, so the J call may be wrong. The CDR3 has 13 amino acids. The germline V gene has CDR1 MDHEN and CDR2 SYDVKM. CDR3 sequence (DNA): TGTGCCAGCGGCGGGGCATCTCTAGGCGAGCAGTACTTC. Its translation is CASGGASLGEQYF.

The V and J genes are TRBV13 and TRBJ1-4; 8 bases agree with TRBD1. The J segment lost 8 bases and the V segment lost 5 bases, leaving 10 bases of the junction unmatched. CDR3 length equals 15 residues. Germline CDR1 reads PRHDT; CDR2 reads FYEKMQ (reference sequence). CDR3 DNA: TGTGCCAGCAGCACCCGACAGGGGTTAAACGAAAAACTGTTTTTT. Translation gives CASSTRQGLNEKLFF.

The chain carries TRBV7-2 and TRBJ2-1; 12 bases agree with TRBD2. The V gene end was trimmed by 6 bases and the J gene end by 6 bases; junction bases not matched to a gene: 9. The CDR3 runs to 16 residues. The germline V gene has CDR1 SGHTA and CDR2 FQGNSA. The CDR3 DNA reads as TGTGCCAGCAGTTCCTACTTGGGACTAGCGGGCAATGAGCAGTTCTTC. Translated, it gives CASSSYLGLAGNEQFF.

The chain combines TRBV2 with TRBJ2-2; possible D gene TRBD2, 6 bases. CDR1 SNHLY and CDR2 FYNNEI come from the germline V gene. V was cut by 7 bases and J by 5 bases, with 17 bases left in between. The CDR3 loop spans 15 amino acids. DNA for the CDR3: TGTGCCAGCACCTCGGCGGGGCCCAGAACCGGGGAGCTGTTTTTT. Amino acids: CASTSAGPRTGELFF.

V is TRBV10-3 and J is TRBJ2-3; TRBD2 agrees at 7 bases. Germline assignment: CDR1 ENHRY and CDR2 SYGVKD. This CDR3 has 14 amino acids. Trimming cost V 11 bases and J 6 bases; bases outside gene matches: 14. In DNA, the CDR3 is TGTGCCTCTACCAACGGGGGGAAACGGGATACGCAGTATTTT. Translating gives CASTNGGKRDTQYF.

The gene calls are TRBV7-2 and TRBJ2-5, with TRBD2 matching over 11 bases. The junction had 7 bases not matched to a gene; V was cut back by 5 bases and J by 5 bases. The germline V gene has CDR1 SGHTA and CDR2 FQGNSA. The CDR3 sequence is 15 residues long. This CDR3 is CASSRSSGGQETQYF. CDR3 DNA: TGTGCCAGCAGCAGGTCTAGCGGGGGGCAGGAGACCCAGTACTTC.

J is TRBJ2-5 and V is TRBV18; 10 bases match TRBD2. Per the germline V gene, CDR1 is KGHSH and CDR2 is LQKENI. This CDR3 is built from 16 residues. The V segment lost 3 bases and the J segment 7 bases; nucleotides outside the gene matches: 11. This CDR3 reads CASSPPGLAAPRTQYF. CDR3 sequence (DNA): TGTGCCAGCTCACCGCCCGGACTAGCGGCCCCCCGGACCCAGTACTTC.

The chain employs TRBV5-6 and TRBJ2-2, with a weak D call TRBD2 (6 bases). The CDR3 runs to 16 residues. V was pared by 4 bases and J by 7 bases, with 20 bases between. Germline lookup yields CDR1 SGHDT and CDR2 YYEEEE. The CDR3 spells CASSTILAGSGGELFF. CDR3 nucleotide sequence: TGTGCCAGCAGCACAATTCTGGCGGGGAGCGGCGGGGAGCTGTTTTTT.